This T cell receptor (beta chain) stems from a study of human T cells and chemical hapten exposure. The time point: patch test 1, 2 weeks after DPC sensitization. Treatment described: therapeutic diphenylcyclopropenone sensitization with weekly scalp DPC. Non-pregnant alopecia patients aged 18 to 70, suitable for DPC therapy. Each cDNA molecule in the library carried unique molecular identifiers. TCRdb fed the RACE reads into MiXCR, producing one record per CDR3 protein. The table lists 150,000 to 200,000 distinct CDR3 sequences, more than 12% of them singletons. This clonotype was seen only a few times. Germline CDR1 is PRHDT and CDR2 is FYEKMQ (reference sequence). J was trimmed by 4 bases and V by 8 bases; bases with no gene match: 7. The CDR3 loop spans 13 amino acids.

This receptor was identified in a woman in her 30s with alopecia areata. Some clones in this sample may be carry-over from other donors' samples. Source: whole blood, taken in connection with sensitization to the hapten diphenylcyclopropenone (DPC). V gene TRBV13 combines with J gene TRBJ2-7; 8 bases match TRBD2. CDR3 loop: CASGVSGAYEQYF. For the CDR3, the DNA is TGTGCCAGCGGGGTTAGCGGGGCATACGAGCAGTACTTC. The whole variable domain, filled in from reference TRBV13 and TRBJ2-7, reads AAGVIQSPRHLIKEKRETATLKCYPIPRHDTVYWYQQGPGQDPQFLISFYEKMQSDKGSIPDRFSAQQFSDYHSELNMSSLELGDSALYFCASGVSGAYEQYFGPGTRLTVT.